Listed below are T cell receptor beta chains from one sample, sequenced in a study of T cells after yellow fever vaccination. TCRdb reprocessed the 5' RACE reads with MiXCR, giving one entry per CDR3 protein. The table lists more than 450,000 distinct CDR3 sequences, 21% of them singletons. The input for sequencing was PBMCs, taken 21 days after the first yellow fever vaccination. Receptors were obtained from a man younger than 35 who received the YFV17D yellow fever vaccine. The CDR3 runs from the conserved cysteine through the conserved F or W. The D gene is left open where the match is weak. Where a row states a size, it is once, few, many or the class of an expanded clone; other rows omit it.

cdr3_length	d_call	clone_size	j_call	v_call	cdr3_nt	cdr3_aa
15	TRBD2	.	TRBJ2-5	TRBV9	TGTGCCAGCAGCGTAGTAGCGGGGGTACAAGAGACCCAGTACTTC	CASSVVAGVQETQYF
15	TRBD1	many	TRBJ1-6	TRBV5-1	TGCGCCAGCAGCTTGGAGGTAGACAGGGGTTCACCCCTCCACTTT	CASSLEVDRGSPLHF
13	.	many	TRBJ2-5	TRBV12-3/TRBV12-4	TGTGCCAGCAGCCCGACCGGGACGGTGTCCCAGTACTTC	CASSPTGTVSQYF
15	TRBD2	many	TRBJ2-5	TRBV7-6	TGTGCCAGCAGCTTAATACAGCGGGGGAAAGAGACCCAGTACTTC	CASSLIQRGKETQYF
18	TRBD1	.	TRBJ2-6	TRBV4-3	TGCGCCAGCAGCCTTCGACAGGGGGTCTACTCTGGGGCCAACGTCCTGACTTTC	CASSLRQGVYSGANVLTF
14	TRBD2	few	TRBJ2-1	TRBV30	TGTGCCTCGTTTAGCGGGGCTAGCTACAATGAGCAGTTCTTC	CASFSGASYNEQFF
15	TRBD2	few	TRBJ2-1	TRBV6-1	TGTGCCAGCAGTGACCCTCGGGGGGGCCTGAATGAGCAGTTCTTC	CASSDPRGGLNEQFF
13	.	.	TRBJ2-2	TRBV19	TGTGCCAGTCCGTTCCCGAACACCGGGGAGCTGTTTTTT	CASPFPNTGELFF
21	.	.	TRBJ2-2	TRBV20-1	TGCAGTGCTAGAGTTTTTGACAGGAGTGCATTATTTCAGGGCTTGTCCGGGGAGCTGTTTTTT	CSARVFDRSALFQGLSGELFF
14	.	.	TRBJ2-7	TRBV12-3/TRBV12-4	TGTGCCAGCAGTTTACTCGGGGTGGAATACGAGCAGTACTTC	CASSLLGVEYEQYF
17	TRBD1	few	TRBJ1-2	TRBV5-5	TGTGCCAGCAGCTTGAGCCTGGGGCAGGGGGTAGGAGAGGGCTACACCTTC	CASSLSLGQGVGEGYTF
15	.	few	TRBJ1-1	TRBV7-9	TGTGCCAGCAGCTTATCATTGAGGGCTCCGACTGAAGCTTTCTTT	CASSLSLRAPTEAFF
15	TRBD2	.	TRBJ2-1	TRBV20-1	TGCAGTGCTAGAGGAGCGGGGGAACTTGTGAATGAGCAGTTCTTC	CSARGAGELVNEQFF
14	.	.	TRBJ2-5	TRBV27	TGTGCCAGCAGCCCCACTAGGTACCAAGAGACCCAGTACTTC	CASSPTRYQETQYF
14	.	.	TRBJ2-5	TRBV4-1	TGCGCCAGCAGCCCCCTTAACCGCGGAGAGACCCAGTACTTC	CASSPLNRGETQYF
17	.	few	TRBJ2-5	TRBV6-2/TRBV6-3	TGTGCCAGCACCGACTTTGGGGGGCCGCGGCCCTTAGGGACCCAGTACTTC	CASTDFGGPRPLGTQYF
14	.	.	TRBJ2-1	TRBV9	TGTGCCAGCAGCGTAGCGTTTAGCGGCAATGAGCAGTTCTTC	CASSVAFSGNEQFF
13	TRBD2	.	TRBJ2-5	TRBV4-2	TGTGCCAGCCAAGGACTAGCTCAAGAGACCCAGTACTTC	CASQGLAQETQYF
13	.	.	TRBJ1-1	TRBV19	TGTGCCAGTAGAGGGGGATTGAACACTGAAGCTTTCTTT	CASRGGLNTEAFF
12	.	few	TRBJ2-2	TRBV19	TGTGCCAGTAGTGTGAGAATCGGGGAGCTGTTTTTT	CASSVRIGELFF
15	TRBD2	once	TRBJ2-5	TRBV24-1	TGTGGCACCAGTGATTTACTAGCGGGACAAGAGACCCAGTACTTC	CGTSDLLAGQETQYF
12	TRBD1	.	TRBJ2-1	TRBV29-1	TGCAGCGCTGGGACAGGGGGCGGTGAGCAGTTCTTC	CSAGTGGGEQFF
13	.	.	TRBJ1-1	TRBV10-3	TGTGCCATCAGTGCTTCGTATGACACTGAAGCTTTCTTT	CAISASYDTEAFF
17	TRBD2	few	TRBJ2-2	TRBV7-2	TGTGCCAGCAGCTTAGGGTTCCAGCGGGGAGGTGGCGGGGAGCTGTTTTTT	CASSLGFQRGGGGELFF
14	.	.	TRBJ1-2	TRBV5-1	TGCGCCAGCAGCTTGGAGACACCCAACTATGGCTACACCTTC	CASSLETPNYGYTF
16	.	.	TRBJ2-1	TRBV11-3	TGTGCCAGCAGCTTAGAGGACGGTAGCTCCTACAATGAGCAGTTCTTC	CASSLEDGSSYNEQFF
12	.	few	TRBJ2-1	TRBV12-3/TRBV12-4	TGTGCCAGCGATAGCGGCTCGGGTGAGCAGTTCTTC	CASDSGSGEQFF
12	.	few	TRBJ1-4	TRBV20-1	TGCAGTGCTAGTCCGAATAATGAAAAACTGTTTTTT	CSASPNNEKLFF
14	.	many	TRBJ2-7	TRBV4-3	TGCGCCAGCAGCCAAGATATCGGGGACTACGAGCAGTACTTC	CASSQDIGDYEQYF
13	.	few	TRBJ2-1	TRBV24-1	TGTGCCACCAGTGATACGACTAGCAATGAGCAGTTCTTC	CATSDTTSNEQFF
17	TRBD2	few	TRBJ2-2	TRBV5-4	TGTGCCAGCAGCTCAGAGACTAGCGGGGGGCGGTCCGGGGAGCTGTTTTTT	CASSSETSGGRSGELFF
20	TRBD2	.	TRBJ2-3	TRBV9	TGTGCCAGCAGCGTAAGGGTCGCGGCTAGCGGGGGCTTGCAGCCAGATACGCAGTATTTT	CASSVRVAASGGLQPDTQYF
17	.	.	TRBJ1-2	TRBV6-5	TGTGCCAGCAGTTACTCGAGGGAGGCGATACCAAACTATGGCTACACCTTC	CASSYSREAIPNYGYTF
15	TRBD1	.	TRBJ2-3	TRBV5-1	TGCGCCAGCAGCCCCTTAGGGGGCTACACAGATACGCAGTATTTT	CASSPLGGYTDTQYF
16	.	.	TRBJ1-2	TRBV6-1	TGTGCCAGCAGAAGGGGCCCGACTGGACAAATCTATGGCTACACCTTC	CASRRGPTGQIYGYTF
11	.	.	TRBJ1-1	TRBV18	TGTGCCAGCTCACTACGAGGGGGAGCTTTCTTT	CASSLRGGAFF
13	.	few	TRBJ2-1	TRBV7-6	TGTGCCAGCAGCTTATTTACCCACAATGAGCAGTTCTTC	CASSLFTHNEQFF
16	.	few	TRBJ1-1	TRBV7-2	TGTGCCAGCAGCTCCCAATCGGACAGACTGAACACTGAAGCTTTCTTT	CASSSQSDRLNTEAFF
14	.	.	TRBJ2-7	TRBV25-1	TGTGCCAGCAGTGAATTAGAGGATTTCTACGAGCAGTACTTC	CASSELEDFYEQYF
14	.	.	TRBJ2-7	TRBV30	TGTGCCTGGAGTGTGGCAGGGCGATCCTACGAGCAGTACTTC	CAWSVAGRSYEQYF
14	.	.	TRBJ2-5	TRBV28	TGTGCCAGCAGTTTATTCGTCGGAGGACAGACCCAGTACTTC	CASSLFVGGQTQYF
14	.	.	TRBJ2-2	TRBV19	TGTGCCAGTAGTCGACTTCCGAACACCGGGGAGCTGTTTTTT	CASSRLPNTGELFF
17	TRBD1	.	TRBJ2-7	TRBV5-1	TGCGCCAGCAGCTTGGGAACCGGGACAGCCCTTCCCTACGAGCAGTACTTC	CASSLGTGTALPYEQYF
15	TRBD2	few	TRBJ2-7	TRBV27	TGTGCCAGCATCCCCCCGGGAGGAAGCTCCTACGAGCAGTACTTC	CASIPPGGSSYEQYF
16	TRBD2	.	TRBJ2-1	TRBV5-1	TGCGCCAGCAGCCCGCTACTAGCGGGGGGGCGTAATGAGCAGTTCTTC	CASSPLLAGGRNEQFF
15	TRBD2	.	TRBJ2-3	TRBV7-9	TGTGCCAGCGCATCCGGGACTAGCGGCACAGATACGCAGTATTTT	CASASGTSGTDTQYF
16	TRBD2	.	TRBJ2-1	TRBV11-2	TGTGCCAGCAGTCCCTTAGCGGGGGCCTACTACAATGAGCAGTTCTTC	CASSPLAGAYYNEQFF
15	.	once	TRBJ2-3	TRBV7-6	TGTGCCAGCGGGCTCGGCTCAGGGGAGACAGATACGCAGTATTTT	CASGLGSGETDTQYF